This T cell receptor beta chain stems from a study of cytomegalovirus exposure and HLA in healthy donors. Notes on the study in general: Researchers reported that a few CMV-associated chains were confirmed in vitro as CMV antigen-specific. CMV serostatus alone was available as immune exposure information. Presence/absence analyses assumed roughly uniform sequencing depth across donors. A list of roughly 180 TCR beta chains associated with cytomegalovirus was given.

From germline, CDR1 is SQVTM and CDR2 ANQGSEA. The CDR3 runs 11 residues. As to this clone: The antigen remains undetermined.

Primers for the PCR totalled 60 Vbeta and 13 Jbeta. Sequencing was performed with immunoSEQ multiplex PCR; in TCRdb, only in-frame clones are kept and a portion is missing. Of approximately 220,000 clones in the sample, over 75% were seen once. The V call is TRBV29-1, the J call TRBJ1-4; tentatively, D is TRBD1 (6 bases). This clonotype was sampled from a male donor in good health and CMV-seronegative. Input material: PBMCs. The CDR3 nucleotides read TGCGTGGGACAAGGTAATGAAAAACTGTTTTTT. This encodes CVGQGNEKLFF.